Below are 18 T cell receptor beta chains sequenced from a single sample in a study of T-cell reconstitution after alpha-beta-depleted transplantation in children. Preparing the TCRbeta library involved the use of unique molecular identifiers. MiXCR was run by TCRdb on the PCR reads, yielding one entry per CDR3 protein. The sample lists approximately 210,000 distinct CDR3 sequences; 14% to 15% were seen once. Material: PBMCs from the stem cell graft donor, obtained from the stem cell graft. The receptors originated from a human donor who donated a stem cell graft to a child with acute lymphoblastic leukemia.

The CDR3: CASSLSSGRKVEQYF. The CDR3, as DNA: TGCGCCAGCAGCCTTAGTAGCGGGAGGAAGGTCGAGCAGTACTTC. The genes are TRBV5-1 and TRBJ2-7; 10 bases match TRBD2. The trim removed 4 bases at V and 6 bases at J, leaving 10 bases unmatched. Per germline, CDR1 SGHRS and CDR2 YFSETQ. The CDR3 runs 15 residues.

This clonotype was counted at least ten times. This CDR3 is CASSQGTNTEAFF. The CDR3 DNA follows: TGTGCCAGCTCACAGGGTACGAACACTGAAGCTTTCTTT. The chain combines TRBV18 with TRBJ1-1, with D unresolved. The CDR3 is made up of 13 amino acids. The V gene lost 4 bases and the J gene lost 1 base, with 7 bases spanning the gap. Germline V CDR1 and CDR2: KGHSH, LQKENI.

This clonotype was found many times. The chain carries TRBV5-1 and TRBJ2-3; a possible D gene is TRBD2 (5 bases). Per the germline V gene, CDR1 is SGHRS and CDR2 is YFSETQ. Trimming removed 4 bases from V and 1 base from J, with 10 bases in between. The CDR3 loop spans 14 amino acids. The CDR3: CASSPDSRTDTQYF. The DNA for the CDR3 is TGCGCCAGCAGCCCGGACTCCCGCACAGATACGCAGTATTTT.

Concerning this clonotype itself: This could be a read error, since a much larger clone is one nucleotide away. J is TRBJ2-7 and V is TRBV29-1; D is possibly TRBD2 (5 bases). V was clipped by 4 bases and J by 0 bases, with 10 bases between them. In germline, CDR1 is SQVTM, CDR2 ANQGSEA. The CDR3 sequence is 13 residues long. The chain's CDR3 is CSVGSDPSYEQYF. In DNA, the CDR3 is TGCAGCGTTGGTAGCGACCCCTCCTACGAGCAGTACTTC.

This clonotype appeared many times. The rearrangement joins TRBV6-5 to TRBJ2-5; no clear D gene. Germline CDR1 and CDR2: MNHEY and SVGAGI. V lost 7 bases, J lost 4 bases, and 7 bases lay in between. The CDR3 runs to 11 residues. CDR3 amino acids: CASKSRETQYF. The CDR3 nucleotides read TGTGCCAGCAAAAGTAGAGAGACCCAGTACTTC.

This clonotype was observed many times. The chain carries TRBV6-1 and TRBJ2-5; D is unresolved. The germline CDR1 and CDR2 sequences are MNHNS and SASEGT. The CDR3 has 12 residues. V was shortened by 5 bases and J by 5 bases, with 9 bases between the two germline ends. CDR3 region: CASSRRWETQYF. In DNA form, the CDR3 reads TGTGCCAGCAGTAGACGGTGGGAGACCCAGTACTTC.

For this clonotype: A much more abundant neighbour one base away suggests this may be a read error. The V and J genes are TRBV4-1 and TRBJ2-1, with D possibly TRBD2 on 5 matching bases. The length of the CDR3 is 17 residues. The germline gives CDR1 MGHRA, CDR2 YSYEKL. CDR3 region: CASSQDTFKRIYNKQFF. The CDR3 DNA sequence: TGCGCCAGCAGCCAAGATACTTTTAAGCGGATTTACAATAAGCAGTTCTTC.

This clonotype was seen only a few times. The rearrangement links TRBV5-1 to TRBJ2-1; D gene unclear. The V and J ends lost 1 base and 9 bases respectively, with 11 bases between them. Germline V lookup: CDR1 SGHRS, CDR2 YFSETQ. The CDR3 has 13 amino acids. CDR3: CASSLSEWGEQFF. The CDR3, as DNA: TGCGCCAGCAGCTTGAGTGAATGGGGTGAGCAGTTCTTC.

In this sample, this clonotype turned up many times. The chain couples TRBV5-1 to TRBJ2-6; no clear D. Germline V gene sequence: CDR1 SGHRS, CDR2 YFSETQ. This CDR3 is built from 15 residues. Trimming stripped 0 bases from V and 1 base from J, with 5 bases between. CDR3 amino acids: CASSLAESGANVLTF. In DNA, the CDR3 is TGCGCCAGCAGCTTGGCCGAATCTGGGGCCAACGTCCTGACTTTC. Based on the CDR3 plus reference TRBV5-1 and TRBJ2-6, the full variable domain is KAGVTQTPRYLIKTRGQQVTLSCSPISGHRSVSWYQQTPGQGLQFLFEYFSETQRNKGNFPGRFSGRQFSNSRSEMNVSTLELGDSALYLCASSLAESGANVLTFGAGSRLTVL.

This clonotype was counted many times. The chain couples TRBV18 to TRBJ2-3; unclear D gene. V was trimmed by 4 bases and J by 4 bases, leaving 6 bases between them. CDR1 is KGHSH, CDR2 LQKENI, per germline. This CDR3 region has 12 residues. In DNA form, the CDR3 reads TGTGCCAGCTCACGGTCTGCAGATACGCAGTATTTT. Residues: CASSRSADTQYF.

This clonotype was seen repeatedly, ten times or more. The genes are TRBV29-1 and TRBJ2-7, with TRBD2 matching over 7 bases. Germline trimming cut 5 bases from V and 4 bases from J; bases unmatched to any gene: 5. This CDR3 is built from 12 residues. Germline V lookup: CDR1 SQVTM, CDR2 ANQGSEA. The CDR3 sequence is CSVWGGVYEQYF. The CDR3 DNA sequence: TGCAGCGTTTGGGGGGGTGTTTACGAGCAGTACTTC.

The chain joins TRBV29-1 to TRBJ2-5, with TRBD2 as a possible D gene (6 bases). The CDR3 runs 12 residues. Trimming removed 4 bases from V and 4 bases from J, with 10 bases in between. Germline CDR1 reads SQVTM; CDR2 reads ANQGSEA. The CDR3 loop is CSVAAEGETQYF. The CDR3 DNA sequence: TGCAGCGTTGCAGCGGAGGGAGAGACCCAGTACTTC. Full variable domain (remainder filled in from reference TRBV29-1 and TRBJ2-5): SAVISQKPSRDICQRGTSLTIQCQVDSQVTMMFWYRQQPGQSLTLIATANQGSEATYESGFVIDKFPISRPNLTFSTLTVSNMSPEDSSIYLCSVAAEGETQYFGPGTRLLVL.

The sample holds many counts of this clonotype. The V and J genes are TRBV5-1 and TRBJ2-5; a weak D match, TRBD2 (6 bases). Germline V gene data show CDR1 as SGHRS and CDR2 as YFSETQ. This CDR3 contains 14 residues. V lost 0 bases and J 7 bases, leaving 13 bases between the germline ends. CDR3 protein: CASSLEQVGGTQYF. DNA of the CDR3: TGCGCCAGCAGCTTGGAACAGGTGGGAGGGACCCAGTACTTC.

By proportion, this clonotype is medium-sized. The V and J genes are TRBV30 and TRBJ1-1; D remains ambiguous. This CDR3 has 11 amino acids. The V gene's germline CDR1 is GTSNPN and CDR2 SVGIG (reference sequence). V was pared by 4 bases and J by 5 bases, with 8 bases between. The chain's CDR3 is CAWIRRTEAFF. The CDR3 DNA follows: TGTGCCTGGATCCGTCGGACTGAAGCTTTCTTT.

In its sample, this clonotype was seen many times. V usage is TRBV5-1 and J usage is TRBJ2-7; a possible D gene is TRBD2 (6 bases). The germline V and J ends were trimmed by 6 bases and 0 bases, with 13 bases remaining between them. Germline V gene sequence: CDR1 SGHRS, CDR2 YFSETQ. This CDR3 has 14 amino acids. This CDR3 is CASKSSGSSYEQYF. The CDR3 region has the DNA TGCGCCAGCAAGAGTAGCGGAAGCTCCTACGAGCAGTACTTC.

Ten or more counts support this clonotype. V and J are TRBV5-6 and TRBJ2-7; D may be TRBD1 (6 bases). V was shortened by 4 bases and J by 2 bases, with 16 bases between the two germline ends. Germline values: CDR1 SGHDT, CDR2 YYEEEE. The CDR3 runs to 15 residues. In DNA form, the CDR3 reads TGTGCCAGCAGCCAGGGGCGAATCACCCCCTACGAGCAGTACTTC. Amino acid sequence: CASSQGRITPYEQYF.

This clonotype was seen ten or more times. The rearrangement uses TRBV6-2 or TRBV6-3 and TRBJ1-4, with D maybe TRBD1 (5 bases). This CDR3 is built from 16 residues. V was cut by 5 bases and J by 0 bases, with 13 bases left in between. The V gene's germline CDR1 is MNHEY and CDR2 SVGEGT. CDR3 sequence: CASSLLQGATNEKLFF. DNA for the CDR3: TGTGCCAGCAGTCTCCTTCAGGGTGCAACTAATGAAAAACTGTTTTTT.

Ten or more counts support this clonotype. This chain connects TRBV12-3 or TRBV12-4 to TRBJ2-1; D uncertain. The CDR3 loop spans 14 amino acids. Between the trimmed V and J ends, which lost 3 bases and 5 bases, there was a span of 11 bases. The CDR3 nucleotides are TGTGCCAGCAGTTTTCGGCACTTTAACAATGAGCAGTTCTTC. The encoded protein is CASSFRHFNNEQFF.